Below, 32 T cell receptor beta chains from the same sample are listed, as sequenced in a study of shared clonotypes between healthy human individuals (dated by TCRdb to about 2020). Preparation of the library involved the immunoSEQ multiplex PCR assay. TCRdb took over this immuneACCESS table, retaining in-frame rearrangements with V and J assigned. Such tables are incomplete; in checked studies, under half of the missing clones stem from an unresolved V gene, and the remainder is unexplained. Within this sample are almost 750,000 clones, with roughly 72% of them counted one time only. The top ten clonotypes cover under 2% of the sample. The sequencing input was memory CD4+ T cells sorted from blood. Explained via the paper, the cell subset or site label denotes: CD45RA-negative fraction. Source of these receptors: a woman aged 25 to 39 in good health.

In this sample, this clone turned up a few times. This chain connects TRBV5-4 to TRBJ2-1; 9 bases agree with TRBD2. CDR3 length: 15 amino acids. V was pared by 0 bases and J by 8 bases, with 6 bases of the junction left unmatched. CDR1 SGHNT and CDR2 YYREEE come from the germline V gene (reference sequence). The CDR3 here is CASSLASGIGDEQFF. The CDR3 DNA is TGTGCCAGCAGCTTGGCTAGCGGGATTGGTGATGAGCAGTTCTTC.

The chain combines TRBV6-6 with TRBJ2-5, with 8 nucleotides matching TRBD2. The CDR3 is 14 residues long. J was trimmed by 0 bases and V by 7 bases; bases with no gene match: 4. Germline-derived CDR1 and CDR2 are MNHNY and SVGAGI (reference sequence). CDR3 sequence (DNA): TGTGCCAGCACCAAGCGGGAGTACCAAGAGACCCAGTACTTC. Its translation: CASTKREYQETQYF.

The chain employs TRBV7-9 and TRBJ2-3; D perhaps matches TRBD1 (5 bases). The CDR3 consists of 16 residues. Germline CDR1 reads SEHNR; CDR2 reads FQNEAQ (reference sequence). The V end lost 5 bases, the J end lost 2 bases, and 17 bases lay between the germline ends. The CDR3 DNA reads TGTGCCAGCAGCCCACGACTGGGGCCTGACACAGATACGCAGTATTTT. It yields the protein CASSPRLGPDTDTQYF.

The J gene is TRBJ2-5, the V gene TRBV2; perhaps TRBD2 as D (7 bases). The closer fit of TRBJ2-7 to the DNA end suggests the J call may be wrong. The germline CDR1 and CDR2 sequences are SNHLY and FYNNEI. CDR3 length: 17 residues. The CDR3 DNA follows: TGTGCCAGCAGCCAACCCCGGGCGGGGGCCTTTTCGGGCGAGCAGTACTTC. Its translation: CASSQPRAGAFSGEQYF.

Comment on this clone: At the DNA level, this CDR3 is encoded by other sequences in the same sample as well. The rearrangement uses TRBV7-2 and TRBJ2-1, with no clear D. Germline CDR1 is SGHTA and CDR2 is FQGNSA. The CDR3 contains 12 residues. The V end lost 1 base, the J end lost 6 bases, and 4 bases lay between the germline ends. As DNA, the CDR3 is TGTGCCAGCAGCTTAGTTCGCAATGAGCAGTTCTTC. It encodes CASSLVRNEQFF.

The chain links TRBV10-3 to TRBJ2-1; TRBD2 agrees at 7 bases. The junction had 7 bases not matched to a gene; V was cut back by 11 bases and J by 6 bases. CDR3 length: 12 residues. The germline CDR1 and CDR2 sequences are ENHRY and SYGVKD. CDR3 nucleotides: TGTGCCTCGGCGGGGGATATCAATGAGCAGTTCTTC. Protein product: CASAGDINEQFF.

This sequence joins TRBV9 and TRBJ2-7; 10 nucleotides align to TRBD2. The CDR3 is 16 amino acids. From germline, CDR1 is SGDLS and CDR2 YYNGEE. V trimming: 0 bases; J trimming: 3 bases; junction bases outside the gene matches: 6. Here the CDR3 DNA reads TGTGCCAGCAGCGTAGGGGCTAGCGGGAGTTTCTACGAGCAGTACTTC. Protein product: CASSVGASGSFYEQYF.

Comments on this clone: A junction end diverges from the germline sequence, so it may reflect a read error. V and J are TRBV20-1 and TRBJ1-5; D gene uncertain. The CDR3 consists of 10 residues. Germline CDR1 reads DFQATT; CDR2 reads SNEGSKA (reference sequence). The CDR3 reads CSARDREEDF. CDR3 sequence (DNA): TGCAGTGCTAGAGATCGTGAAGAGGATTTT.

CDR3 nucleotide sequence: TGTGCCAGCAGCGGGGTGAGCAATCAGCCCCAGCATTTT. This sequence encodes CASSGVSNQPQHF. The V and J genes are TRBV5-8 and TRBJ1-5, with D unclear. Germline V gives CDR1 SGHTS, CDR2 YDEGEE. The CDR3 contains 13 residues. The germline V and J ends were trimmed by 4 bases and 1 base, with 6 bases remaining between them.

Turning to this clone: Within the sample, other DNA sequences also encode this same CDR3. The chain uses TRBV7-9 and TRBJ2-5, with D unclear. The CDR3 loop spans 12 amino acids. Trimming took 0 bases from V and 5 from J, leaving 4 bases between them. Looked up from germline, CDR1 is SEHNR and CDR2 is FQNEAQ (reference sequence). The CDR3: CASSLALETQYF. The CDR3 region has the DNA TGTGCCAGCAGCTTAGCCCTGGAGACCCAGTACTTC.

The chain carries TRBV18 and TRBJ1-2; 9 bases agree with TRBD1. Germline CDR1 and CDR2: KGHSH and LQKENI. CDR3 length equals 14 residues. V was pared by 4 bases and J by 6 bases, with 6 bases of the junction left unmatched. CDR3 DNA: TGTGCCAGCTCACAAAACCGGGACAGGGATGGCTACACCTTC. Its protein product is CASSQNRDRDGYTF.

The chain is built from TRBV6-1 and TRBJ1-1; possible D gene TRBD1, 6 bases. The germline gives CDR1 MNHNS, CDR2 SASEGT. Trimming pared 5 bases from V and 8 bases from J, leaving 9 bases between. The CDR3 has 11 residues. This chain's CDR3 is CASSLRGEAFF. The CDR3 bases are TGTGCCAGCAGTCTCAGGGGCGAAGCTTTCTTT.

This clone appeared once. V usage is TRBV4-2 and J usage is TRBJ1-4; D is unresolved. V shed 0 bases and J shed 4 bases, with 12 bases lying between them. The CDR3 length is 16 residues. Germline V gene data show CDR1 as LGHNA and CDR2 as YNFKEQ. The CDR3 loop reads CASSQDGGGHNEKLFF. The CDR3 nucleotides read TGTGCCAGCAGCCAAGATGGTGGAGGGCATAATGAAAAACTGTTTTTT.

V gene TRBV28 combines with J gene TRBJ1-2, with 9 positions matching TRBD1. Germline-derived CDR1 and CDR2 are MDHEN and SYDVKM. The CDR3 is 15 residues long. The V and J ends lost 1 base and 8 bases, in that order; junction bases with no gene match: 8. This CDR3 reads CASSLSDRGSWGYTF. For the CDR3, the DNA is TGTGCCAGCAGTTTATCGGACAGGGGTAGTTGGGGCTACACCTTC.

Only a few counts were recorded for this clone. The V and J genes are TRBV10-3 and TRBJ1-4, with 7 nucleotides matching TRBD1. The CDR3 covers 13 residues. The germline gives CDR1 ENHRY, CDR2 SYGVKD. The V and J ends lost 6 bases and 7 bases, in that order; junction bases with no gene match: 5. The CDR3 sequence: CAIRRQGGEKLFF. CDR3 nucleotide sequence: TGTGCCATCAGAAGACAGGGCGGTGAAAAACTGTTTTTT.

The chain couples TRBV7-2 to TRBJ2-3, with 10 nucleotides matching TRBD2. The V gene's germline CDR1 is SGHTA and CDR2 FQGNSA. The J segment lost 3 bases and the V segment lost 0 bases, leaving 6 bases of the junction unmatched. This CDR3 region has 17 residues. The CDR3 protein is CASSLAPAGGGTDTQYF. The CDR3 region has the DNA TGTGCCAGCAGCTTAGCGCCAGCGGGAGGGGGAACAGATACGCAGTATTTT.

The rearrangement links TRBV4-1 to TRBJ1-5, with 10 bases lining up with TRBD1. The germline gives CDR1 MGHRA, CDR2 YSYEKL. J was trimmed by 0 bases and V by 5 bases; bases with no gene match: 16. The CDR3 extends over 20 amino acids. The CDR3 nucleotides are TGCGCCAGCAGCTTACGACCGGGACAGGGGCTGGCTTATAGCAATCAGCCCCAGCATTTT. This sequence encodes CASSLRPGQGLAYSNQPQHF.

The chain uses TRBV18 and TRBJ2-7, with 12 bases fitting TRBD2. Germline-derived CDR1 and CDR2 are KGHSH and LQKENI. The CDR3 totals 15 residues. V lost 3 bases, J lost 0 bases, and 0 bases stayed unmatched. The CDR3 loop is CASSPTSGSSYEQYF. In DNA form, the CDR3 reads TGTGCCAGCTCACCGACTAGCGGGAGCTCCTACGAGCAGTACTTC.

Concerning this clone: This clone may be a read error of a much larger clone one base away. Additional DNA sequences in this sample encode the identical CDR3. This chain uses TRBV6-1 with TRBJ1-5; 9 nucleotides line up with TRBD1. The CDR3 loop spans 14 amino acids. Germline V CDR1 and CDR2: MNHNS, SASEGT. V lost 4 bases to trimming and J lost 4 bases; unmatched junction nucleotides: 2. In nucleotides, the CDR3 is TGTGCCAGCAGTGCCGGGACAGGGAATCAGCCCCAGCATTTT. Its translation is CASSAGTGNQPQHF.

In its sample, this clone was seen a few times. The sample has other DNA sequences that encode this CDR3 too. The V gene is TRBV18, the J gene TRBJ2-2; no clear D. From germline, CDR1 is KGHSH and CDR2 LQKENI. V was cut by 0 bases and J by 5 bases, with 4 bases left in between. The CDR3 covers 13 residues. This chain's CDR3 is CASSPPTTGELFF. In DNA, the CDR3 is TGTGCCAGCTCACCACCTACTACCGGGGAGCTGTTTTTT.

The CDR3 sequence is CASSPQADGVAFF. The CDR3 coding sequence is TGTGCCAGCAGCCCCCAGGCGGACGGGGTAGCTTTCTTT. The chain has TRBV6-1 and TRBJ1-1, with D unresolved. CDR3 length equals 13 residues. CDR1 and CDR2 from the germline V gene are MNHNS and SASEGT. V lost 6 bases and J 10 bases, leaving 18 bases between the germline ends.

V and J are TRBV11-2 and TRBJ2-7; 8 nucleotides line up with TRBD1. The CDR3 is 14 residues long. Germline CDR1 is SGHAT and CDR2 is FQNNGV. V shed 5 bases and J 4 bases; nucleotides not matched to a gene: 7. The CDR3 nucleotides read TGTGCCAGCAGCGAGGACAGGGTTTCGTACGAGCAGTACTTC. It codes for CASSEDRVSYEQYF.

The CDR3 nucleotides read TGTGCCAGTACAGTAGGCATCACCGGGGAGCTGTTTTTT. Its translation: CASTVGITGELFF. J is TRBJ2-2 and V is TRBV19, with D hard to call. V was clipped by 7 bases and J by 4 bases, with 10 bases between them. The germline V gene encodes CDR1 LNHDA and CDR2 SQIVND (reference sequence). The CDR3 contains 13 residues. The entire variable domain, with the rest obtained from reference TRBV19 and TRBJ2-2, is as follows: DGGITQSPKYLFRKEGQNVTLSCEQNLNHDAMYWYRQDPGQGLRLIYYSQIVNDFQKGDIAEGYSVSREKKESFPLTVTSAQKNPTAFYLCASTVGITGELFFGEGSRLTVL.

This rearrangement joins TRBV27 to TRBJ2-7; 10 bases fit TRBD2. J gave up 4 bases and V 4 bases, and 19 bases lay outside the gene matches. This CDR3 is built from 19 residues. Looked up from germline, CDR1 is MNHEY and CDR2 is SMNVEV (reference sequence). The DNA for the CDR3 is TGTGCCAGCAGTTCCACTTATACCAGAACTAGCGGGAAACGATACGAGCAGTACTTC. Its translation is CASSSTYTRTSGKRYEQYF.

This chain uses TRBV28 with TRBJ2-2; the D gene is possibly TRBD1 (6 bases). Germline CDR1 and CDR2: MDHEN and SYDVKM. The CDR3 runs 15 residues. V was pared by 5 bases and J by 4 bases, with 14 bases between. The CDR3 DNA is TGTGCCAGCAGTCCAATCGGACAGATCACCGGGGAGCTGTTTTTT. Its protein product is CASSPIGQITGELFF.

The chain recombines TRBV27 with TRBJ2-1, with D unresolved. In germline, CDR1 is MNHEY, CDR2 SMNVEV (reference sequence). V was cut by 2 bases and J by 4 bases, with 12 bases left in between. The CDR3 has 15 amino acids. This CDR3 reads CASSLGGQSYNEQFF. The CDR3, as DNA: TGTGCCAGCAGTTTAGGTGGGCAGTCGTACAATGAGCAGTTCTTC.

The sample holds a few counts of this clone. The chain couples TRBV7-9 to TRBJ2-2; no definite D call. There are 14 residues in the CDR3. CDR1 is SEHNR, CDR2 FQNEAQ, per germline (reference sequence). The V and J ends lost 1 base and 5 bases respectively, with 8 bases between them. CDR3 DNA sequence: TGTGCCAGCAGCTTAGGAGCGACAACCGGGGAGCTGTTTTTT. As protein: CASSLGATTGELFF.

This CDR3 is CATSRERGQLETQYF. The DNA for the CDR3 is TGTGCCACCAGCAGAGAGAGGGGACAGTTAGAGACCCAGTACTTC. The chain has TRBV15 and TRBJ2-5; 7 positions match TRBD1. Germline CDR1 is LNHNV and CDR2 is YYDKDF (reference sequence). The junction had 5 bases not matched to a gene; V was cut back by 0 bases and J by 4 bases. CDR3 length: 15 amino acids.

V is TRBV19 and J is TRBJ1-5; no definite D call. V lost 7 bases to trimming and J lost 2 bases, with 15 bases between them. The germline V gene encodes CDR1 LNHDA and CDR2 SQIVND (reference sequence). CDR3 length equals 15 residues. CDR3 loop: CASIAGSRRNQPQHF. The CDR3, as DNA: TGTGCCAGTATCGCCGGGTCGAGGCGCAATCAGCCCCAGCATTTT.

The chain has TRBV4-1 and TRBJ2-1; TRBD2 aligns across 9 bases. The ends lost 3 bases at V and 8 bases at J; junction bases unmatched: 8. The CDR3 is 15 residues long. Germline V gene sequence: CDR1 MGHRA, CDR2 YSYEKL. The DNA of the CDR3 is TGCGCCAGCAGCCATATTAGCGGGAGTAGGGATGAGCAGTTCTTC. Its protein product is CASSHISGSRDEQFF.

The V call is TRBV6-1, the J call TRBJ1-1; D gene unclear. V was cut by 7 bases and J by 4 bases, with 16 bases left in between. CDR3 length: 14 amino acids. Germline lookup yields CDR1 MNHNS and CDR2 SASEGT. This chain's CDR3 is CASTKFSPATEAFF. Written as DNA, the CDR3 is TGTGCCAGCACAAAATTTTCCCCAGCCACTGAAGCTTTCTTT.

This clone was seen many times. The DNA for the CDR3 is TGTGCCAGCTTGGAGGACGCATCCGGACCCGGGGAGCTGTTTTTT. Translation: CASLEDASGPGELFF. The rearrangement links TRBV6-4 to TRBJ2-2, with D maybe TRBD2 (5 bases). V was clipped by 8 bases and J by 6 bases, with 19 bases between them. The CDR3 covers 15 residues. CDR1 is MRHNA, CDR2 SNTAGT, per germline.